Described below is a single T cell receptor (beta chain) sequence and its context. The read is 3 residues too short to cover the CDR3 end, so that end is filled in from the germline J gene. There are 15 residues in the CDR3. CDR1 and CDR2 (germline): LNHDA, SQIVND (reference sequence). Between the trimmed V and J ends, which lost 2 bases and 2 bases, there was a span of 12 bases. This entry comes from a study of T cells in women clearing cervical HPV infection. The data were produced by immunoSEQ multiplex PCR, yet TCRdb's version contains in-frame clones alone and is incomplete. This sample's table reports 22,000 or so clones.

This receptor was obtained from a woman between 18 and 69 years old with a cervical HPV16 infection that either progressed to CIN3+ or cleared (not recorded which). V is TRBV19 and J is TRBJ2-5; perhaps TRBD2 as D (6 bases). The sequencing sample was made of blood buffy coat. The CDR3 here is CASSISRDSQETQYF. The sequenced CDR3 bases are TGTGCCAGTAGTATATCGCGGGACTCACAAGAGACC.